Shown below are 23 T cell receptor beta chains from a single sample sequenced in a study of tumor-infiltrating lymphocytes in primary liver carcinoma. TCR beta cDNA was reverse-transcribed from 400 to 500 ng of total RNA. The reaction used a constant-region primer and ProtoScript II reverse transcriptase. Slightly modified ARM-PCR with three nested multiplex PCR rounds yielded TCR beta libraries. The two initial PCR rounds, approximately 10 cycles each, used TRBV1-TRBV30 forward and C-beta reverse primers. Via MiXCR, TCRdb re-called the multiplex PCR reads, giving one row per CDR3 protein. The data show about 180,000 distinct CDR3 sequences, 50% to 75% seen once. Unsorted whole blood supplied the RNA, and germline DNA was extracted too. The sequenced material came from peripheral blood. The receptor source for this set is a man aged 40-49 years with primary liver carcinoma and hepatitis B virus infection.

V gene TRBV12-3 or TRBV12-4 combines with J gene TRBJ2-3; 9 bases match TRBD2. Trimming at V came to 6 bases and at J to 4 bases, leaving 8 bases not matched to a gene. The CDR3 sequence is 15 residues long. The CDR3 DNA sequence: TGTGCCAGCAGCTTCTTACTAGCGGGTGCAGATACGCAGTATTTT. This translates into CASSFLLAGADTQYF.

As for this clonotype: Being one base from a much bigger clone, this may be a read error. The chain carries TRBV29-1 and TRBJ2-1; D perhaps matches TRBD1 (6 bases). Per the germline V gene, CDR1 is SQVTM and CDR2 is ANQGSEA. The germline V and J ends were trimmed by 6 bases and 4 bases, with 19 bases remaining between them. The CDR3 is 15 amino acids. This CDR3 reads CSVEPRYRAYNEQFF. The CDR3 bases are TGCAGCGTAGAGCCACGGTACAGGGCATACAATGAGCAGTTCTTC.

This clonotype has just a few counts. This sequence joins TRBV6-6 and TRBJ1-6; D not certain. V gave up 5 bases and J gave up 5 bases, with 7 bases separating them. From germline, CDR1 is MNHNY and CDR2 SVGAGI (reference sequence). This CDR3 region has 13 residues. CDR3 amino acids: CASSDDDNSPLHF. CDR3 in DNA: TGTGCCAGCAGTGATGATGATAATTCACCCCTCCACTTT.

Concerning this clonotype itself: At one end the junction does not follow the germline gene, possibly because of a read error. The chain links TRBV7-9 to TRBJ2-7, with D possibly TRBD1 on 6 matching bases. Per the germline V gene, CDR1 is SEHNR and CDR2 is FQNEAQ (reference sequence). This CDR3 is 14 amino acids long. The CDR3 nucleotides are TGTGCCAGCAGCTTAGTTCGTCCAGGGGAAGAGCAGTACTTT. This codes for CASSLVRPGEEQYF.

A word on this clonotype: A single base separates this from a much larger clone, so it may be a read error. The CDR3 nucleotides read TGTGCCAGCAGTTTAGAGAGGGGACCTAATTCACCCCTCCACTTT. As protein: CASSLERGPNSPLHF. V gene TRBV6-1 combines with J gene TRBJ1-6; D is perhaps TRBD1 (5 bases). V lost 5 bases and J lost 6, with 14 bases in between. Germline CDR1 reads MNHNS; CDR2 reads SASEGT. The CDR3 length is 15 residues.

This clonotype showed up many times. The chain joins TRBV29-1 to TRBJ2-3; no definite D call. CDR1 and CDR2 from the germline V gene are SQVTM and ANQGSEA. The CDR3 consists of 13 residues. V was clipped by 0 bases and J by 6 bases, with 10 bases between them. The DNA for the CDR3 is TGCAGCGTTGAAGACGCCCTAGGGGATACGCAGTATTTT. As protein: CSVEDALGDTQYF.

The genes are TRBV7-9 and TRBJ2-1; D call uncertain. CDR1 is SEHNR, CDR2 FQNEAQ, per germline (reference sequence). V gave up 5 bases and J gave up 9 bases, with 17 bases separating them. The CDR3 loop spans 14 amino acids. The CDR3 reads CASSARTVQVEQFF. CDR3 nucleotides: TGTGCCAGCAGCGCAAGGACGGTACAAGTTGAGCAGTTCTTC. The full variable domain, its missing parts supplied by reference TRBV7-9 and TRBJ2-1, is DTGVSQNPRHKITKRGQNVTFRCDPISEHNRLYWYRQTLGQGPEFLTYFQNEAQLEKSRLLSDRFSAERPKGSFSTLEIQRTEQGDSAMYLCASSARTVQVEQFFGPGTRLTVL.

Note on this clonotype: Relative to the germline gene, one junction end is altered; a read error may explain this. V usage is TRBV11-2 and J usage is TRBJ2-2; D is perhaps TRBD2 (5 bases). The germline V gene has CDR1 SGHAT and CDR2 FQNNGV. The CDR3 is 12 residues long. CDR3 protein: CASSPHLWELFF. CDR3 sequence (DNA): TGTGCCAGCAGCCCTCACCTCTGGGAGTTGTTTTTT.

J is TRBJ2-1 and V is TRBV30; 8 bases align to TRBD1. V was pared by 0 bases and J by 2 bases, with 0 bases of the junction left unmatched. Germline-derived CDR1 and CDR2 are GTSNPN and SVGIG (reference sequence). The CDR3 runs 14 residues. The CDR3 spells CAWSVQGAYNEQFF. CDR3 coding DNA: TGTGCCTGGAGTGTACAGGGGGCCTACAATGAGCAGTTCTTC.

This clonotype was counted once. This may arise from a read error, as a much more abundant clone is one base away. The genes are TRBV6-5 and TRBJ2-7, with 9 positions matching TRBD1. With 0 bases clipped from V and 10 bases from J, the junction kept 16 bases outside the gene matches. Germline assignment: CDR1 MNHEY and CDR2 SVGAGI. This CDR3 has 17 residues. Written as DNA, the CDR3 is TGTGCCAGCAGTTACTCGTACGACAGGACAGGGGCACTCCCTCAGTACTTC. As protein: CASSYSYDRTGALPQYF.

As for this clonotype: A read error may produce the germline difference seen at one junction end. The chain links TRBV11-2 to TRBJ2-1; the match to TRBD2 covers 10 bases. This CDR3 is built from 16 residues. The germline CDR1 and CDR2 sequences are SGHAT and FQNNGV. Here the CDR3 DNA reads TGTGCCAGCAGCCTTTCGGGGCTAGCGGGAGTGGATGAACAGTTCTTC. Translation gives CASSLSGLAGVDEQFF.

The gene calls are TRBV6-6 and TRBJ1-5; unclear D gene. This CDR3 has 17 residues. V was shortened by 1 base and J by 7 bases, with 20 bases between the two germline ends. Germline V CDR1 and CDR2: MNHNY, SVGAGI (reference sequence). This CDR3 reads CASSYLMVLQSEQPQHF. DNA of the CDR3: TGTGCCAGCAGTTACTTGATGGTGTTACAATCGGAGCAGCCCCAGCATTTT.

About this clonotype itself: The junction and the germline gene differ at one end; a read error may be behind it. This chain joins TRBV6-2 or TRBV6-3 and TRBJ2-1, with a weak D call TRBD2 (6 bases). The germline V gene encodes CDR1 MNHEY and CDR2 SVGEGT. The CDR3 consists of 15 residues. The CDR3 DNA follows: TGTGCCAGCAGTATCCTCCCGGGAGCTTACAATGGGCAGTTCTTC. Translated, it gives CASSILPGAYNGQFF.

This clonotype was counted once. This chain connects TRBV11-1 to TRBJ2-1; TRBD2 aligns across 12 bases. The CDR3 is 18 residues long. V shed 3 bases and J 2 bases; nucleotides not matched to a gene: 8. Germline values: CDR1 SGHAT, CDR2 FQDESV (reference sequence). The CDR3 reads CASSFGLGLAGTYNEQFF. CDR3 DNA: TGTGCCAGCAGCTTTGGACTCGGACTAGCGGGAACCTACAATGAGCAGTTCTTC.

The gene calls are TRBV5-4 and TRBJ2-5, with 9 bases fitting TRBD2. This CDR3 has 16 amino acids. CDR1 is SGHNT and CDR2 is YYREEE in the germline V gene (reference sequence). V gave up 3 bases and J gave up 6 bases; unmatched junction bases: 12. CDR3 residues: CASSSKTSGNLKTQYF. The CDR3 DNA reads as TGTGCCAGCAGCTCTAAGACTAGCGGAAACTTAAAGACCCAGTACTTC.

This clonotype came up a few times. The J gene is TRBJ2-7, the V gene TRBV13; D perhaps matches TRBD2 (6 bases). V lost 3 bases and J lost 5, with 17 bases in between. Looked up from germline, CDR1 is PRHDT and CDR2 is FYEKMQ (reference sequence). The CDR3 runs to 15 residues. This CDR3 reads CASSFSGPRLHEQYF. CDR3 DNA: TGTGCCAGCAGCTTTAGCGGCCCACGCCTCCACGAGCAGTACTTC.

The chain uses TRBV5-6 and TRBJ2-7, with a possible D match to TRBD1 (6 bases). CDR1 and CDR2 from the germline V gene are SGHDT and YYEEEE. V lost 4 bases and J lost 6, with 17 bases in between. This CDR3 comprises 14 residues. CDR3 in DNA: TGTGCCAGCAGCCGACGGTACAGGGCCTCCGAGCAGTACTTC. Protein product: CASSRRYRASEQYF.

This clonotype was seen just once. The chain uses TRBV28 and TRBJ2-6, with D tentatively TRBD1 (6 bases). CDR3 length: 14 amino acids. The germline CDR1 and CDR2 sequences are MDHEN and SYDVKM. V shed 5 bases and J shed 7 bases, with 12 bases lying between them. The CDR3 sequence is CASSPHRVANVLTF. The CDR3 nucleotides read TGTGCCAGCAGTCCTCACAGGGTCGCCAACGTCCTGACTTTC.

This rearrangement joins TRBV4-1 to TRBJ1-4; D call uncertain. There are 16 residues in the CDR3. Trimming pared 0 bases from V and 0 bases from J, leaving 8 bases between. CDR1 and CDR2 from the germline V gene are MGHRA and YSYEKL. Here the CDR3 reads CASSQDWLATNEKLFF. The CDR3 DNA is TGCGCCAGCAGCCAAGATTGGCTTGCAACTAATGAAAAACTGTTTTTT.

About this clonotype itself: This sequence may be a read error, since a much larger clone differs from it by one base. The CDR3 nucleotides are TGTGCCGGCAGCTTTAGTGATACGCAGTATTTT. Amino acids: CAGSFSDTQYF. The chain employs TRBV11-2 and TRBJ2-3; no reliable D call. Germline V gives CDR1 SGHAT, CDR2 FQNNGV. CDR3 length: 11 amino acids.

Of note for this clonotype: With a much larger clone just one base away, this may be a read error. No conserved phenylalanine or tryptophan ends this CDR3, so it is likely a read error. The DNA of the CDR3 is TGTGCCAGCAGCCCCCGGATGGATTCACCCCTCCACCTT. Translated, it gives CASSPRMDSPLHL. The J gene is TRBJ1-6, the V gene TRBV11-2; no reliable D call. Per the germline V gene, CDR1 is SGHAT and CDR2 is FQNNGV. Trimming stripped 5 bases from V and 8 bases from J, with 10 bases between. The length of the CDR3 is 13 residues.

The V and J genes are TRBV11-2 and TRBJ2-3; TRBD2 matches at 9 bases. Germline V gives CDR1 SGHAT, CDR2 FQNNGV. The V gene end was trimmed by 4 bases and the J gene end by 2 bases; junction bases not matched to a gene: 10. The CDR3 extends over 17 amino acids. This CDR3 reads CASSSSGMREHTDTQYF. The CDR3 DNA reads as TGTGCCAGCAGCTCTAGCGGGATGAGGGAACACACAGATACGCAGTATTTT.

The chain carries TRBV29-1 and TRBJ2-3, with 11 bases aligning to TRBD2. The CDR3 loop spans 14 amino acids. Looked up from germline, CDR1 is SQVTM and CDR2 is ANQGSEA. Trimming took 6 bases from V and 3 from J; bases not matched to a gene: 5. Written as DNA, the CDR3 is TGCAGCGTCCCTGTAGCGGGAGGGACAGATACGCAGTATTTT. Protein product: CSVPVAGGTDTQYF.